This passage covers 27 T cell receptor beta chains from one sample sequenced in a study of beta chain features in type 1 diabetes. Whole-study results and caveats: TCRB CDR3s from Type 1 diabetes patients were moderately but significantly shorter in all four CD4+ subsets.

No cognate antigen is known for these TCRs. Of the isolated RNA, all was reverse transcribed, and so the sequenced material was expressed TCRB transcripts. Sequenced by immunoSEQ multiplex PCR; TCRdb stores in-frame clones only, minus some. In the table there are 160,000 or so clones, approximately 8.7% of which are singletons. Material: central memory CD4+ T cells from blood. The receptors were sampled from a woman aged 25 to 39 with type 1 diabetes.

This clone was counted a few times. The chain joins TRBV6-6 to TRBJ1-1; D gene ambiguous. Germline CDR1 MNHNY, CDR2 SVGAGI (reference sequence). The CDR3 runs 12 residues. Trimming cost V 8 bases and J 4 bases, with 11 bases left between them. Here the CDR3 reads CASARVSTEAFF. The CDR3 DNA is TGTGCCAGCGCTAGAGTGAGCACTGAAGCTTTCTTT.

The chain carries TRBV6-1 and TRBJ2-3; D unresolved. Germline-derived CDR1 and CDR2 are MNHNS and SASEGT. Trimming left V 8 bases short and J 5 bases short, with 8 bases between. The CDR3 is 11 residues long. The CDR3 loop is CASENGDTQYF. The CDR3 DNA reads as TGTGCCAGCGAGAACGGAGATACGCAGTATTTT.

The rearrangement links TRBV18 to TRBJ1-1; 9 bases map to TRBD1. Germline values: CDR1 KGHSH, CDR2 LQKENI. The CDR3 consists of 16 residues. Trimming at V came to 2 bases and at J to 0 bases, leaving 4 bases not matched to a gene. This chain's CDR3 is CASSPGTGKLNTEAFF. CDR3 sequence (DNA): TGTGCCAGCTCACCAGGGACAGGGAAGTTGAACACTGAAGCTTTCTTT.

This sequence joins TRBV28 and TRBJ1-4; D ambiguous. The germline V gene encodes CDR1 MDHEN and CDR2 SYDVKM. V lost 2 bases to trimming and J lost 5 bases, with 9 bases between them. The CDR3 consists of 14 residues. CDR3 protein: CASSLPQSNEKLFF. DNA of the CDR3: TGTGCCAGCAGTTTACCGCAGTCAAATGAAAAACTGTTTTTT.

The V call is TRBV9, the J call TRBJ2-7, with 7 bases matching TRBD1. V gave up 5 bases and J gave up 6 bases; unmatched junction bases: 8. The length of the CDR3 is 13 residues. Germline V lookup: CDR1 SGDLS, CDR2 YYNGEE. The CDR3 DNA reads as TGTGCCAGCAGTCCTAGACAGGGTAGCGAGCAGTACTTC. This codes for CASSPRQGSEQYF.

This clone was counted between two and nine times. The gene calls are TRBV5-1 and TRBJ2-7, with no clear D. Germline V gene sequence: CDR1 SGHRS, CDR2 YFSETQ. This CDR3 has 15 residues. The V and J ends lost 1 base and 0 bases respectively, with 11 bases between them. CDR3 amino acids: CASSLLPGSSYEQYF. The CDR3 bases are TGCGCCAGCAGCTTGTTACCAGGTAGCTCCTACGAGCAGTACTTC.

The V and J genes are TRBV15 and TRBJ1-2, with D tentatively TRBD1 (6 bases). Trimming removed 0 bases at V and 7 bases at J, with 12 bases between. The V gene's germline CDR1 is LNHNV and CDR2 YYDKDF (reference sequence). This CDR3 has 14 residues. CDR3 sequence reads: CATSRDSQTGGYTF. The DNA for the CDR3 is TGTGCCACCAGCAGAGATAGTCAGACAGGTGGCTACACCTTC.

The chain combines TRBV7-9 with TRBJ2-1; the match to TRBD1 covers 9 bases. The germline gives CDR1 SEHNR, CDR2 FQNEAQ (reference sequence). The CDR3 runs to 16 residues. J lost 4 bases, V lost 5 bases, and 9 bases had no gene match. CDR3 nucleotides: TGTGCCAGCAGCGGAGGGACAGGGAATATGTACAATGAGCAGTTCTTC. This encodes CASSGGTGNMYNEQFF.

Regarding this clone: A read error may produce the germline difference seen at one junction end. The chain uses TRBV7-7 and TRBJ2-6; no firm D call. CDR1 is SSHAT, CDR2 FNYEAQ, per germline (reference sequence). The CDR3 totals 16 residues. This chain's CDR3 is CASSPLLASGANVLTF. Written as DNA, the CDR3 is TGTGCTAGCAGCCCGCTCCTGGCCTCTGGGGCCAACGTCCTGACTTTC. Using reference TRBV7-7 and TRBJ2-6 for the parts outside the CDR3, the full variable domain is GAGVSQSPRYKVTKRGQDVTLRCDPISSHATLYWYQQALGQGPEFLTYFNYEAQPDKSGLPSDRFSAERPEGSISTLTIQRTEQRDSAMYRCASSPLLASGANVLTFGAGSRLTVL.

The chain combines TRBV7-8 with TRBJ2-3, with 9 bases lining up with TRBD2. V was pared by 5 bases and J by 6 bases, with 15 bases of the junction left unmatched. Germline loops: CDR1 SGHVS, CDR2 FQNEAQ. This CDR3 contains 17 residues. CDR3 DNA: TGTGCCAGCAGCCCTGCGCGAGGTAGCGGGAGAACGGATACGCAGTATTTT. It encodes CASSPARGSGRTDTQYF. The complete variable domain, with remaining parts taken from reference TRBV7-8 and TRBJ2-3, reads GAGVSQSPRYKVAKRGQDVALRCDPISGHVSLFWYQQALGQGPEFLTYFQNEAQLDKSGLPSDRFFAERPEGSVSTLKIQRTQQEDSAVYLCASSPARGSGRTDTQYFGPGTRLTVL.

This clone turned up a few times. The chain uses TRBV10-3 and TRBJ1-1; 10 bases line up with TRBD1. The CDR3 runs to 14 residues. The junction had 4 bases not matched to a gene; V was cut back by 6 bases and J by 3 bases. Germline CDR1 and CDR2: ENHRY and SYGVKD. CDR3 sequence reads: CAISQGTGDTEAFF. The CDR3 DNA reads TGTGCCATCAGCCAAGGGACAGGGGACACTGAAGCTTTCTTT.

The chain recombines TRBV27 with TRBJ2-5; 8 bases are a match to TRBD1. Per the germline V gene, CDR1 is MNHEY and CDR2 is SMNVEV (reference sequence). Trimming took 3 bases from V and 3 from J; bases not matched to a gene: 0. The CDR3 runs 13 residues. The CDR3 loop is CASSLDREETQYF. CDR3 nucleotide sequence: TGTGCCAGCAGTTTGGACAGGGAAGAGACCCAGTACTTC.

The chain is built from TRBV30 and TRBJ2-3; possible D gene TRBD2, 6 bases. With 4 bases removed from V and 6 bases from J, the gap between germline ends came to 23 bases. CDR3 length: 16 residues. Germline CDR1 reads GTSNPN; CDR2 reads SVGIG (reference sequence). CDR3 bases: TGTGCCTGGAATCCTCCTAGCGCTGTGGGGGTTGATACGCAGTATTTT. Translated, it gives CAWNPPSAVGVDTQYF.

The chain carries TRBV30 and TRBJ1-4, with TRBD1 as a possible D gene (6 bases). The CDR3 sequence is 11 residues long. The ends were cut back, 1 base at V and 10 bases at J, with 7 bases in the middle. Germline CDR1 GTSNPN, CDR2 SVGIG (reference sequence). This CDR3 is CAWSEGGKLFF. The CDR3 DNA reads as TGTGCCTGGAGTGAAGGGGGAAAACTGTTTTTT.

The chain employs TRBV9 and TRBJ2-3; TRBD2 matches 12 bases. The CDR3 is made up of 16 amino acids. Germline V gene data show CDR1 as SGDLS and CDR2 as YYNGEE. Unmatched junction bases numbered 4, after V lost 3 bases and J lost 2 bases. The CDR3 spells CASSAGLAGLTDTQYF. Here the CDR3 DNA reads TGTGCCAGCAGCGCCGGACTAGCGGGGCTCACAGATACGCAGTATTTT.

The chain combines TRBV7-9 with TRBJ2-1; 12 nucleotides align to TRBD2. Germline V gives CDR1 SEHNR, CDR2 FQNEAQ (reference sequence). This CDR3 has 15 amino acids. V dropped 5 bases and J dropped 8; count of bases not matched to a gene: 7. This chain's CDR3 is CASSLILAGGDEQFF. The CDR3 DNA reads TGTGCCAGCAGCCTAATACTAGCGGGAGGCGATGAGCAGTTCTTC. Full variable domain (rest looked up from reference TRBV7-9 and TRBJ2-1): DTGVSQNPRHKITKRGQNVTFRCDPISEHNRLYWYRQTLGQGPEFLTYFQNEAQLEKSRLLSDRFSAERPKGSFSTLEIQRTEQGDSAMYLCASSLILAGGDEQFFGPGTRLTVL.

The chain uses TRBV18 and TRBJ2-7; 7 bases map to TRBD1. The CDR3 is 15 amino acids. J lost 0 bases, V lost 3 bases, and 5 bases had no gene match. The germline V gene encodes CDR1 KGHSH and CDR2 LQKENI. CDR3 sequence (DNA): TGTGCCAGCTCACCCCCGACAGGGTTCTCCTACGAGCAGTACTTC. As protein: CASSPPTGFSYEQYF.

This clone was counted only a few times. The CDR3: CASSLSGQGGYTF. CDR3 DNA sequence: TGTGCCAGCAGTTTGTCAGGCCAGGGTGGCTACACCTTC. The chain employs TRBV6-5 and TRBJ1-2; TRBD1 might be the D (5 bases). V was cut by 4 bases and J by 7 bases, with 13 bases left in between. CDR1 is MNHEY, CDR2 SVGAGI, per germline. The CDR3 length is 13 residues.

This clone turned up a few times. V and J are TRBV10-3 and TRBJ2-4; D possibly corresponds to TRBD1 (6 bases). The CDR3 has 18 amino acids. V was cut by 2 bases and J by 1 base, with 18 bases left in between. Per germline, CDR1 ENHRY and CDR2 SYGVKD. This CDR3 is CAISEPQGAGVAKNIQYF. CDR3 bases: TGTGCCATCAGTGAGCCCCAAGGAGCAGGGGTGGCCAAAAACATTCAGTACTTC.

This clone was seen a handful of times. This sequence joins TRBV5-4 and TRBJ2-2; TRBD1 aligns across 11 bases. CDR1 and CDR2 (germline): SGHNT, YYREEE (reference sequence). Trimming cost V 3 bases and J 7 bases; bases outside gene matches: 5. This CDR3 region has 15 residues. CDR3 in amino acids: CASSWTGGTGGELFF. The DNA for the CDR3 is TGTGCCAGCAGCTGGACAGGGGGCACTGGCGGGGAGCTGTTTTTT. The whole variable domain, remainder taken from reference TRBV5-4 and TRBJ2-2, is ETGVTQSPTHLIKTRGQQVTLRCSSQSGHNTVSWYQQALGQGPQFIFQYYREEENGRGNFPPRFSGLQFPNYSSELNVNALELDDSALYLCASSWTGGTGGELFFGEGSRLTVL.

In this sample, this clone turned up a few times. The chain recombines TRBV5-6 with TRBJ2-5; no definite D call. This CDR3 comprises 11 residues. Trimming cost V 2 bases and J 7 bases, with 6 bases left between them. Germline V gene data show CDR1 as SGHDT and CDR2 as YYEEEE. CDR3 sequence: CASSFEATQYF. In nucleotides, the CDR3 is TGTGCCAGCAGCTTCGAAGCGACCCAGTACTTC.

This chain links TRBV29-1 with TRBJ1-2, with D possibly TRBD1 on 6 matching bases. In germline, CDR1 is SQVTM, CDR2 ANQGSEA. V lost 6 bases and J 1 base, leaving 12 bases between the germline ends. The CDR3 contains 13 residues. The CDR3 coding sequence is TGCAGCGTCCACAGGGTGGGTAACTATGGCTACACCTTC. This gives the protein CSVHRVGNYGYTF.

This clone was counted a few times. J is TRBJ1-2 and V is TRBV4-2; 7 bases match TRBD1. This CDR3 has 15 residues. Germline values: CDR1 LGHNA, CDR2 YNFKEQ. The V segment lost 0 bases and the J segment 7 bases; nucleotides outside the gene matches: 8. DNA for the CDR3: TGTGCCAGCAGCCAAGATACAACCAGGGGGGTTGGCTACACCTTC. This gives the protein CASSQDTTRGVGYTF.

The chain uses TRBV30 and TRBJ2-1, with D possibly TRBD2 on 5 matching bases. There are 15 residues in the CDR3. Trimming shortened V by 3 bases and J by 2 bases, and 14 bases separated the two germline ends. Germline values: CDR1 GTSNPN, CDR2 SVGIG (reference sequence). The CDR3 bases are TGTGCCTGGAGAGCTGAGACTAAAACCTACAATGAGCAGTTCTTC. Its protein is CAWRAETKTYNEQFF.

The chain has TRBV30 and TRBJ1-1; the match to TRBD1 covers 7 bases. Germline V gene lookup returns CDR1 GTSNPN and CDR2 SVGIG (reference sequence). The V segment lost 3 bases and the J segment 0 bases; nucleotides outside the gene matches: 4. There are 14 residues in the CDR3. CDR3 in DNA: TGTGCCTGGAGCAGGGGGGTCGTGAACACTGAAGCTTTCTTT. Translated: CAWSRGVVNTEAFF.

This clone was detected only a few times. A read error may produce the germline difference seen at one junction end. The genes are TRBV28 and TRBJ1-1; D is perhaps TRBD1 (6 bases). The CDR3 sequence is 14 residues long. Germline values: CDR1 MDHEN, CDR2 SYDVKM. The CDR3 region is CASSYTGMNTEAFF. CDR3 DNA sequence: TGTGCCAGCAGTTATACAGGGATGAATACTGAAGCTTTCTTT.

This clone occurred a few times. The rearrangement links TRBV9 to TRBJ1-2; D unresolved. Germline V lookup: CDR1 SGDLS, CDR2 YYNGEE. Trimming took 2 bases from V and 4 from J, leaving 12 bases between them. The CDR3 loop spans 14 amino acids. The CDR3 DNA is TGTGCCAGCAGCGTTAGCACGGAATCCTATGGCTACACCTTC. Amino acid sequence: CASSVSTESYGYTF.